The 31 T cell receptor beta chains listed next were all sequenced from one sample in a study of radiation and T cells in renal cell carcinoma (dated by TCRdb to between 2020 and 2021). The time point label, read with the paper, signifies: baseline pretreatment blood. In the paper's terms, the treatment or condition label means: 15 Gy SBRT to primary tumor, nephrectomy 4 weeks later. Library preparation used the immunoSEQ multiplex PCR assay. Imported from immuneACCESS, the table was reduced by TCRdb to in-frame sequences with V and J called. These copies leave out some clones; in studies compared against another copy, an unresolved V gene accounts for under half, and the cause of the remainder is not known. The table for this sample lists 94,000 or so clones; over 75% of them were counted only once. Roughly 6.1% of the sample is held by the ten biggest clonotypes. The source was blood, collected from a patient whose treatment included radiotherapy and nephrectomy. Receptor source: a man aged 55 to 70 with renal cell carcinoma.

V usage is TRBV10-3 and J usage is TRBJ2-2, with 9 bases aligning to TRBD2. This CDR3 contains 17 residues. CDR1 is ENHRY and CDR2 is SYGVKD in the germline V gene. V trimming: 6 bases; J trimming: 0 bases; junction bases outside the gene matches: 8. Here the CDR3 reads CAIRAQAGGTNTGELFF. The DNA for the CDR3 is TGTGCCATCAGGGCCCAAGCGGGAGGAACGAACACCGGGGAGCTGTTTTTT.

CDR3 sequence: CAISDPPTGADNQPQHF. DNA for the CDR3: TGTGCCATCAGTGACCCCCCGACAGGGGCCGACAATCAGCCCCAGCATTTT. The chain links TRBV10-3 to TRBJ1-5; TRBD1 matches 8 bases. V lost 3 bases and J lost 3; bases outside the gene matches: 10. This CDR3 is built from 17 residues. Germline V gene data show CDR1 as ENHRY and CDR2 as SYGVKD.

The chain couples TRBV9 to TRBJ2-5; D is unresolved. This CDR3 contains 13 residues. V lost 2 bases and J lost 2, with 7 bases in between. Per the germline V gene, CDR1 is SGDLS and CDR2 is YYNGEE. The CDR3 nucleotides are TGTGCCAGCAGCGTCGCACCACAAGAGACCCAGTACTTC. Protein: CASSVAPQETQYF. The entire variable domain, with the rest obtained from reference TRBV9 and TRBJ2-5, is as follows: DSGVTQTPKHLITATGQRVTLRCSPRSGDLSVYWYQQSLDQGLQFLIQYYNGEERAKGNILERFSAQQFPDLHSELNLSSLELGDSALYFCASSVAPQETQYFGPGTRLLVL.

The chain has TRBV30 and TRBJ2-1; D might be TRBD2 (7 bases). The germline V gene encodes CDR1 GTSNPN and CDR2 SVGIG (reference sequence). V was trimmed by 5 bases and J by 5 bases, leaving 13 bases between them. The CDR3 length is 13 residues. CDR3 sequence reads: CAWEGEGNNEQFF. Here the CDR3 DNA reads TGTGCCTGGGAGGGGGAGGGGAACAATGAGCAGTTCTTC.

The chain has TRBV7-2 and TRBJ2-6, with D tentatively TRBD2 (5 bases). The CDR3 length is 16 residues. V dropped 5 bases and J dropped 0 bases, with 11 bases sitting between them. Germline V gives CDR1 SGHTA, CDR2 FQGNSA. CDR3 region: CASSLDAGSGANVLTF. The CDR3 coding sequence is TGTGCCAGCAGCCTAGACGCGGGCTCTGGGGCCAACGTCCTGACTTTC.

The V gene is TRBV19, the J gene TRBJ2-7; D might be TRBD2 (6 bases). The CDR3 covers 15 residues. Germline V gives CDR1 LNHDA, CDR2 SQIVND (reference sequence). V was pared by 1 base and J by 0 bases, with 10 bases between. The CDR3 is CASSIAVGGSYEQYF. Here the CDR3 DNA reads TGTGCCAGTAGTATAGCTGTGGGAGGCTCCTACGAGCAGTACTTC.

The V and J genes are TRBV27 and TRBJ2-5, with TRBD1 identical over 7 bases. The CDR3 spans 15 residues. Germline V gene lookup returns CDR1 MNHEY and CDR2 SMNVEV (reference sequence). The trim removed 1 base at V and 2 bases at J, leaving 4 bases unmatched. The DNA of the CDR3 is TGTGCCAGCAGTTTATTCCGGGACAGTCAAGAGACCCAGTACTTC. Protein: CASSLFRDSQETQYF.

The table lists this clone with a few counts. The chain links TRBV5-6 to TRBJ2-7; 9 bases are a match to TRBD1. Looked up from germline, CDR1 is SGHDT and CDR2 is YYEEEE. With 4 bases clipped from V and 5 bases from J, the junction kept 10 bases outside the gene matches. The CDR3 is 15 amino acids. Written as DNA, the CDR3 is TGTGCCAGCAGCCTATCCGGGACAGGGAATCACGAGCAGTACTTC. It yields the protein CASSLSGTGNHEQYF.

In its sample, this clone was seen a few times. J is TRBJ1-4 and V is TRBV6-1; maybe TRBD1 (6 bases). Germline V gene lookup returns CDR1 MNHNS and CDR2 SASEGT. V lost 4 bases and J lost 8, with 17 bases in between. This CDR3 is 15 amino acids long. The DNA of the CDR3 is TGTGCCAGCAGTGCCAACAGGGCCCTCCAGGAAAAACTGTTTTTT. Its protein is CASSANRALQEKLFF.

The V gene is TRBV12-5, the J gene TRBJ1-2; D might be TRBD1 (6 bases). Germline V gene lookup returns CDR1 LGHNT and CDR2 FRNRAP. CDR3 length: 12 amino acids. Trimming pared 8 bases from V and 3 bases from J, leaving 10 bases between. The CDR3 nucleotides are TGTGCTAGTTCTAAGGGGGACTATGGCTACACCTTC. It encodes CASSKGDYGYTF.

This clone was counted between two and nine times. The chain recombines TRBV10-3 with TRBJ1-1; D unclear. The CDR3 consists of 13 residues. Germline-derived CDR1 and CDR2 are ENHRY and SYGVKD. V gave up 9 bases and J gave up 6 bases, with 17 bases separating them. DNA of the CDR3: TGTGCCATTCAAGGTCCAACTGGGGCTGAAGCTTTCTTT. It encodes CAIQGPTGAEAFF.

This CDR3 reads CASSYSPPGWKQPQHF. Written as DNA, the CDR3 is TGTGCCAGCAGTTACTCACCACCGGGGTGGAAACAGCCCCAGCATTTT. The chain recombines TRBV6-6 with TRBJ1-5; D not resolved. Looked up from germline, CDR1 is MNHNY and CDR2 is SVGAGI (reference sequence). V was clipped by 0 bases and J by 7 bases, with 16 bases between them. The CDR3 totals 16 residues.

The CDR3 bases are TGTGCCAGCAGTACCCATCTTACGGACAGGGGGTTTCAAGAGACCCAGTACTTC. It translates to CASSTHLTDRGFQETQYF. J is TRBJ2-5 and V is TRBV27; 10 positions match TRBD1. The germline V gene encodes CDR1 MNHEY and CDR2 SMNVEV (reference sequence). V lost 5 bases to trimming and J lost 2 bases; unmatched junction nucleotides: 14. This CDR3 is built from 18 residues.

This chain links TRBV9 with TRBJ2-1; TRBD1 agrees at 8 bases. The CDR3 length is 16 residues. From germline, CDR1 is SGDLS and CDR2 YYNGEE. J gave up 7 bases and V 3 bases, and 12 bases lay outside the gene matches. The CDR3 DNA sequence: TGTGCCAGCAGCGCAGGGGGCCGGACTCGGGTGAATGAGCAGTTCTTC. Its translation: CASSAGGRTRVNEQFF.

V usage is TRBV2 and J usage is TRBJ1-1, with D uncertain. From germline, CDR1 is SNHLY and CDR2 FYNNEI. The CDR3 has 12 amino acids. Trimming took off 3 bases at V and 5 bases at J, with 7 bases between the two ends. The CDR3: CASSDDTTEAFF. The CDR3 bases are TGTGCCAGCAGTGACGACACGACTGAAGCTTTCTTT.

The chain is built from TRBV5-5 and TRBJ2-5, with D perhaps TRBD1 or TRBD2 (5 bases each). V lost 4 bases and J lost 4, with 20 bases in between. Looked up from germline, CDR1 is SGHKS and CDR2 is YYEKEE (reference sequence). The CDR3 is 16 amino acids. CDR3 DNA: TGTGCCAGCAGCCCGGAGAGTGGGGCAAGCGGAGAGACCCAGTACTTC. Its protein product is CASSPESGASGETQYF.

This chain connects TRBV21-1 to TRBJ2-7. TRBV21-1 is assigned pseudogene status. The CDR3 length is 15 residues. DNA for the CDR3: TGTGCCAGCAGCAAAGGAGGAGGGGGAGTAAACGAGCAGTACTTC. Amino acid sequence: CASSKGGGGVNEQYF.

The genes are TRBV30 and TRBJ2-6, with 10 bases fitting TRBD2. V was pared by 0 bases and J by 0 bases, with 8 bases of the junction left unmatched. The CDR3 is 19 residues long. Germline V gene sequence: CDR1 GTSNPN, CDR2 SVGIG (reference sequence). The CDR3 region has the DNA TGTGCCTGGAGTGTACTTGGACTAGCGGCGCCCTCTGGGGCCAACGTCCTGACTTTC. It codes for CAWSVLGLAAPSGANVLTF.

The chain carries TRBV7-9 and TRBJ2-7, with 10 bases fitting TRBD2. Germline V CDR1 and CDR2: SEHNR, FQNEAQ (reference sequence). Trimming cost V 3 bases and J 0 bases; bases outside gene matches: 8. This CDR3 spans 17 amino acids. This CDR3 is CASSLSGLARSSYEQYF. In DNA, the CDR3 is TGTGCCAGCAGCTTGTCGGGACTAGCGAGGAGCTCCTACGAGCAGTACTTC.

The rearrangement joins TRBV27 to TRBJ2-3, with no clear D. CDR1 and CDR2 (germline): MNHEY, SMNVEV (reference sequence). V lost 7 bases to trimming and J lost 4 bases, with 12 bases between them. The CDR3 is made up of 13 amino acids. The CDR3 region is CASTVSGSDTQYF. CDR3 DNA sequence: TGTGCCAGCACCGTGTCGGGCTCAGATACGCAGTATTTT.

This sequence joins TRBV7-9 and TRBJ2-6, with D possibly TRBD2 on 5 matching bases. Deletions cut 1 base from V and 1 base from J, with 14 bases between. CDR3 length equals 18 residues. Germline V CDR1 and CDR2: SEHNR, FQNEAQ (reference sequence). The CDR3 nucleotides are TGTGCCAGCAGCTTAGAGGGAGTGCTAGGATCTGGGGCCAACGTCCTGACTTTC. This gives the protein CASSLEGVLGSGANVLTF.

V and J are TRBV10-1 and TRBJ2-7; the match to TRBD1 covers 8 bases. Trimming at V came to 6 bases and at J to 5 bases, leaving 6 bases not matched to a gene. The germline V gene has CDR1 WNHNN and CDR2 SYGVQD (reference sequence). This CDR3 spans 13 amino acids. The CDR3: CASSPLQGDEQYF. CDR3 coding DNA: TGCGCCAGCAGCCCACTACAGGGGGACGAGCAGTACTTC.

This clone showed up just a few times. CDR3 amino acids: CASRLEVPSTEQYF. Written as DNA, the CDR3 is TGTGCCAGCAGGCTAGAAGTTCCCTCAACCGAGCAGTACTTC. This rearrangement joins TRBV6-5 to TRBJ2-7, with D hard to call. The germline gives CDR1 MNHEY, CDR2 SVGAGI. V was shortened by 6 bases and J by 6 bases, with 18 bases between the two germline ends. The CDR3 loop spans 14 amino acids.

The V call is TRBV28, the J call TRBJ2-2, with a tentative D call TRBD2 (5 bases). The germline V gene encodes CDR1 MDHEN and CDR2 SYDVKM. The V and J ends lost 3 bases and 0 bases respectively, with 14 bases between them. The CDR3 is 17 residues long. The CDR3 DNA follows: TGTGCCAGCAGTTTCGGGGATTTAAGTTCGAACACCGGGGAGCTGTTTTTT. It is translated as CASSFGDLSSNTGELFF.

The chain carries TRBV5-8 and TRBJ1-2; unclear D gene. CDR1 is SGHTS, CDR2 YDEGEE, per germline. CDR3 length equals 13 residues. The V end lost 1 base, the J end lost 1 base, and 5 bases lay between the germline ends. The DNA of the CDR3 is TGTGCCAGCAGCTTGCTGAATAACTATGGCTACACCTTC. Residues: CASSLLNNYGYTF.

This clone was recorded a few times. The rearrangement links TRBV5-1 to TRBJ1-1, with 7 nucleotides matching TRBD1. The V segment lost 4 bases and the J segment 3 bases; nucleotides outside the gene matches: 18. The CDR3 is 18 amino acids. Germline CDR1 is SGHRS and CDR2 is YFSETQ. The CDR3 sequence: CASSRGSREGAPDTEAFF. CDR3 DNA: TGCGCCAGCAGCCGGGGTTCTCGAGAGGGGGCGCCGGACACTGAAGCTTTCTTT.

CDR3 in amino acids: CASSQDGHSNQPQHF. CDR3 DNA sequence: TGCGCCAGCAGTCAAGACGGCCATAGCAATCAGCCCCAGCATTTT. J is TRBJ1-5 and V is TRBV5-1; D remains ambiguous. V was trimmed by 5 bases and J by 0 bases, leaving 12 bases between them. The CDR3 has 15 residues. Germline V gene sequence: CDR1 SGHRS, CDR2 YFSETQ.

This clone was recorded at least ten times. The rearrangement uses TRBV4-2 and TRBJ2-2; 8 bases line up with TRBD1. The CDR3 runs 15 residues. V trimming: 2 bases; J trimming: 6 bases; junction bases outside the gene matches: 5. Germline V lookup: CDR1 LGHNA, CDR2 YNFKEQ. The CDR3 DNA sequence: TGTGCCAGCAGCCAAAAGACAGGGGAGCCCGGGGAGCTGTTTTTT. It yields the protein CASSQKTGEPGELFF.

This sequence joins TRBV20-1 and TRBJ1-1; no firm D call. Germline values: CDR1 DFQATT, CDR2 SNEGSKA (reference sequence). Trimming left V 3 bases short and J 5 bases short, with 7 bases between. CDR3 length: 11 amino acids. The CDR3 DNA follows: TGCAGTGCTAGGGAGAGGACTGAAGCTTTCTTT. Its translation: CSARERTEAFF.

The gene calls are TRBV6-1 and TRBJ2-7; D is possibly TRBD1 (6 bases). The CDR3 has 14 residues. The germline V gene encodes CDR1 MNHNS and CDR2 SASEGT. V was pared by 8 bases and J by 0 bases, with 14 bases between. In nucleotides, the CDR3 is TGTGCCAGCGAGCTGGGGGCACACTCCTACGAGCAGTACTTC. Encoded protein: CASELGAHSYEQYF.

The chain links TRBV18 to TRBJ2-7; 8 positions match TRBD2. V shed 2 bases, J shed 3 bases, and the junction held 6 bases outside the gene matches. Germline V gene sequence: CDR1 KGHSH, CDR2 LQKENI. CDR3 size: 15 residues. CDR3 DNA sequence: TGTGCCAGCTCACCAGCAGGACTAGCTTTCTACGAGCAGTACTTC. Translating gives CASSPAGLAFYEQYF.